These T cell receptor beta chains were read from a single sample in a study of cytomegalovirus exposure and HLA in healthy donors. The table came from immunoSEQ multiplex PCR; TCRdb's copy has only in-frame clones and leaves some out. Among some 140,000 clones listed, under 85% were seen once. The sample consisted of PBMCs. The receptors stem from a man between 18 and 29 years old in good health and CMV-seronegative. Each CDR3 is given with its conserved first and last residue. The D gene is left open where the match is weak. Some rows have no size entry. The others give once, few or many, or a class for an expanded clone.

V: TRBV18
J: TRBJ1-4
D: -
size: -
DNA: TGTGCCAGCTCACCGATAGACAGAAAAACTAATGAAAAACTGTTTTTT
CDR3: CASSPIDRKTNEKLFF

V: TRBV7-9
J: TRBJ1-1
D: -
size: few
DNA: TGTGCCAGCAGCTACCTGGGGCCTAACACTGAAGCTTTCTTT
CDR3: CASSYLGPNTEAFF

V: TRBV2
J: TRBJ1-4
D: TRBD1
size: -
DNA: TGTGCCAGCAGTGATAACCGGGCAGGGGGTAATGAAAAACTGTTTTTT
CDR3: CASSDNRAGGNEKLFF

V: TRBV11-2
J: TRBJ1-4
D: -
size: -
DNA: TGTGCCAGCAGCTCAATGGGCGGGATACTTGAAAAACTGTTTTTT
CDR3: CASSSMGGILEKLFF

V: TRBV6-5
J: TRBJ1-4
D: TRBD1
size: few
DNA: TGTGCCAGCAGTGGCCGGACAGGCGAACTGTTTTTT
CDR3: CASSGRTGELFF

V: TRBV5-6
J: TRBJ2-7
D: TRBD2
size: once
DNA: TGTGCCAGCAGCTTCTCTAGCGGGGCAAGCTCCTACGAGCAGTACTTC
CDR3: CASSFSSGASSYEQYF

V: TRBV5-5
J: TRBJ1-4
D: -
size: -
DNA: TGTGCCAGCAGCCCGACAGCAACTAATGAAAAACTGTTTTTT
CDR3: CASSPTATNEKLFF

V: TRBV5-1
J: TRBJ1-1
D: -
size: few
DNA: TGCGCCAGCAGGAAGGAGAACATGAACACTGAAGCTTTCTTT
CDR3: CASRKENMNTEAFF

V: TRBV5-1
J: TRBJ1-2
D: TRBD1
size: -
DNA: TGCGCCAGCAGCTTCGACAGGGTCGGTGGCTACACCTTC
CDR3: CASSFDRVGGYTF

V: TRBV18
J: TRBJ2-3
D: -
size: -
DNA: TGTGCCAGCTCACCCCGGGTCCTAGATACGCAGTATTTT
CDR3: CASSPRVLDTQYF

V: TRBV7-8
J: TRBJ1-2
D: -
size: -
DNA: TGTGCCAGCAGCTTAGGGGGCAGCTCCTATGGCTACACCTTC
CDR3: CASSLGGSSYGYTF

V: TRBV4-2
J: TRBJ1-2
D: -
size: -
DNA: TGTGCCAGCAGCCTCCCCGGTTCCAACTATGGCTACACCTTC
CDR3: CASSLPGSNYGYTF

V: TRBV5-1
J: TRBJ2-1
D: -
size: -
DNA: TGCGCCAGCAGCTTGGGCCCTGGGAGCAATGAGCAGTTCTTC
CDR3: CASSLGPGSNEQFF

V: TRBV7-9
J: TRBJ2-7
D: -
size: -
DNA: TGTGCCAGCAGCTTTGACACCGGATTAAAAGAGCAGTACTTC
CDR3: CASSFDTGLKEQYF

V: TRBV6-5
J: TRBJ2-1
D: -
size: -
DNA: TGTGCCAGCAGTGACTTACAGCTGACCTACAATGAGCAGTTCTTC
CDR3: CASSDLQLTYNEQFF

V: TRBV2
J: TRBJ1-6
D: -
size: -
DNA: TGTGCCAGCAGGCCAGGGCAGGGTTCACCCCTCCACTTT
CDR3: CASRPGQGSPLHF

V: TRBV2
J: TRBJ2-7
D: -
size: -
DNA: TGTGCCAGCAGCCCGACAACAACCCAATCCTACGAGCAGTACTTC
CDR3: CASSPTTTQSYEQYF

V: TRBV6-5
J: TRBJ1-5
D: TRBD1
size: -
DNA: TGTGCCAGCAGTTACTCGACAGGGTCCAATCAGCCCCAGCATTTT
CDR3: CASSYSTGSNQPQHF

V: TRBV7-2
J: TRBJ1-1
D: -
size: once
DNA: TGTGCCAGCATGGAGGGTTGGACTGAAGCTTTCTTT
CDR3: CASMEGWTEAFF

V: TRBV27
J: TRBJ1-4
D: -
size: -
DNA: TGTGCCAGCACCGAACTCCCCTGGGGCTCGGAAAAACTGTTTTTT
CDR3: CASTELPWGSEKLFF

V: TRBV7-9
J: TRBJ1-6
D: -
size: -
DNA: TGTTCCAGCAGCTTTGCTGCAGGGGCGAGCTCCTATAATTCACCCCTCCACTTT
CDR3: CSSSFAAGASSYNSPLHF

V: TRBV4-3
J: TRBJ2-7
D: TRBD1
size: -
DNA: TGCGCCAGCAGCCAGAGCGCCGGGACAGGAACCTACGAGCAGTACTTC
CDR3: CASSQSAGTGTYEQYF

V: TRBV7-9
J: TRBJ1-6
D: -
size: -
DNA: TGTGCCAGCAGCCGCCCGGACAGTGGGTCACCCCTCCACTTT
CDR3: CASSRPDSGSPLHF

V: TRBV4-3
J: TRBJ1-2
D: -
size: -
DNA: TGCGCCAGCAGCCAAGAGCAGGGAAGCTATGGCTACACCTTC
CDR3: CASSQEQGSYGYTF

V: TRBV19
J: TRBJ1-1
D: -
size: -
DNA: TGTGCCAGCTCCCTCACATCGAACACTGAAGCTTTCTTT
CDR3: CASSLTSNTEAFF

V: TRBV11-2
J: TRBJ1-6
D: TRBD1
size: -
DNA: TGTGCCAGCAGCCCTTACCAACCTCCTCGGACAGGGAGGTCACCCCTCCACTTT
CDR3: CASSPYQPPRTGRSPLHF

V: TRBV6-5
J: TRBJ1-1
D: TRBD1
size: -
DNA: TGTGCCAGTTTCAGGGGGCGCCGGAACACTGAAGCTTTCTTT
CDR3: CASFRGRRNTEAFF

V: TRBV5-6
J: TRBJ1-2
D: -
size: -
DNA: TGTGCCAGCAGCTTAATAGGCACAGCCTATGGCTACACCTTC
CDR3: CASSLIGTAYGYTF

V: TRBV9
J: TRBJ2-3
D: TRBD2
size: once
DNA: TGTGCCAGCAGCGAGGGGGGACTAGCGGGGGGGCCAACAGATACGCAGTATTTT
CDR3: CASSEGGLAGGPTDTQYF

V: TRBV5-1
J: TRBJ2-5
D: -
size: -
DNA: TGCGCCAGCAGGAGAGTAGAGACCCAGTACTTC
CDR3: CASRRVETQYF

V: TRBV9
J: TRBJ2-1
D: -
size: -
DNA: TGTGCCAGCAGCGCGGGGTTTTCGAGCTCCTACAATGAGCAGTTCTTC
CDR3: CASSAGFSSSYNEQFF

V: TRBV23-1
J: TRBJ1-6
D: -
size: -
DNA: TGCGCCAGCCCTCCCCGGGTCCCCTATAATTCACCCCTCCACTTT
CDR3: CASPPRVPYNSPLHF

V: TRBV5-1
J: TRBJ2-3
D: TRBD2
size: -
DNA: TGCGCCAGCAGACCCGGACTAGGCACAGATACGCAGTATTTT
CDR3: CASRPGLGTDTQYF

V: TRBV14
J: TRBJ2-5
D: -
size: -
DNA: TGTGCCAGCAGCCAAGGCCGGGTGTCGTTCCAAGAGACCCAGTACTTC
CDR3: CASSQGRVSFQETQYF

V: TRBV4-1
J: TRBJ1-2
D: TRBD1
size: -
DNA: TGCGCCAGCAGCCAACGACATAGCGGACAGGGGAACTATGGCTACACCTTC
CDR3: CASSQRHSGQGNYGYTF

V: TRBV30
J: TRBJ1-2
D: TRBD1
size: -
DNA: TGTGCCTGGAGTGTTGGGACAGGGATATATGGCTACACCTTC
CDR3: CAWSVGTGIYGYTF

V: TRBV14
J: TRBJ2-4
D: TRBD2
size: -
DNA: TGTGCCAGCAGCCAAGCTAGCGGGCCCCTTTGGTACTTC
CDR3: CASSQASGPLWYF

V: TRBV7-9
J: TRBJ2-7
D: -
size: -
DNA: TGTGCCAGCAGCGGGGCTCAACCCTACGAGCAGTACTTC
CDR3: CASSGAQPYEQYF

V: TRBV4-3
J: TRBJ1-1
D: -
size: once
DNA: TGCGCCAGCAGCCAAGACGAGAGGGAGGGGTGGACTGAAGCTTTCTTT
CDR3: CASSQDEREGWTEAFF

V: TRBV13
J: TRBJ1-4
D: TRBD1
size: -
DNA: TGTGCCAGCAGCTTACAGGGGGCTTGGGCTAATGAAAAACTGTTTTTT
CDR3: CASSLQGAWANEKLFF

V: TRBV6-1
J: TRBJ1-2
D: TRBD1
size: -
DNA: TGTGCCAGCACCGGACAGGGCGGCGGCTACACCTTC
CDR3: CASTGQGGGYTF

V: TRBV4-2
J: TRBJ1-4
D: -
size: few
DNA: TGTGCCAGCAGCCAAGATGTCGGACAGCTAACGGAAAAACTGTTTTTT
CDR3: CASSQDVGQLTEKLFF

V: TRBV7-9
J: TRBJ2-3
D: TRBD1
size: -
DNA: TGTTCCAGCAGCTCCCGGGTGAGACAGGGATCGCCAGATACGCAGTATTTT
CDR3: CSSSSRVRQGSPDTQYF

V: TRBV7-9
J: TRBJ1-2
D: TRBD1
size: -
DNA: TGTGCCAGCAGCACCAAACTTCGACAGGGGGCGCGAGGCTACACCTTC
CDR3: CASSTKLRQGARGYTF

V: TRBV6-5
J: TRBJ2-7
D: TRBD1
size: -
DNA: TGTGCCATCCTACACCGGGACAGGGTGTACGAGCAGTACTTC
CDR3: CAILHRDRVYEQYF

V: TRBV5-4
J: TRBJ2-2
D: -
size: -
DNA: TGTGCCAGCAGCTTGGGGGGCAGGGCCACCGGGGAGCTGTTTTTT
CDR3: CASSLGGRATGELFF

V: TRBV7-3
J: TRBJ2-1
D: TRBD2
size: -
DNA: TGTGCCAGCAGCTTAGAGGCTAGCGGGGCCTACAATGAGCAGTTCTTC
CDR3: CASSLEASGAYNEQFF

V: TRBV19
J: TRBJ2-3
D: TRBD2
size: -
DNA: TGTGCCAGTAGTATCCGCTCCCCAAGACTAGCACACACAGATACGCAGTATTTT
CDR3: CASSIRSPRLAHTDTQYF

V: TRBV5-1
J: TRBJ1-4
D: TRBD1
size: -
DNA: TGCGCCAGCGGTTACAGGGGGCTCGGGGAAAAACTGTTTTTT
CDR3: CASGYRGLGEKLFF